This T cell receptor (beta chain) was recovered during a study of T cells in Graves' hyperthyroidism and ophthalmopathy. Study at large: Prior to any treatment, at the point of initial diagnosis, peripheral blood was collected.

Using RNA transcripts as the source, TCR beta CDR3 regions were amplified. The primer set for the first-round RT-PCR of the TCR CDR3 was HTBI. TCRdb fed the multiplex PCR reads into MiXCR, producing one record per CDR3 protein. In the table there are some 420,000 distinct CDR3 sequences, roughly 13% of which are singletons. As concerns this clonotype: What it recognizes is unknown.

General study findings and limits: Blood shared most expanded thyroid clonotypes above 0.001.

V lost 5 bases, J lost 0 bases, and 10 bases lay in between. Germline V gives CDR1 SQVTM, CDR2 ANQGSEA. This CDR3 contains 13 residues. The authors deemed Graves' hyperthyroidism stable absent ophthalmopathy progression within 18 months. Each diagnosis was grounded in clinical symptoms, serum thyroxine and TRAb, thyroid ultrasound, and orbital computed tomography. Material for sequencing was blood. This chain uses TRBV29-1 with TRBJ1-1; D is perhaps TRBD1 (5 bases). This TCR was recovered from a woman aged 18-29 years with Graves' hyperthyroidism. This CDR3 reads CSVKWGMNTEAFF. Written as DNA, the CDR3 is TGCAGCGTTAAATGGGGGATGAACACTGAAGCTTTCTTT.